This T cell receptor (beta chain) was identified in a study of T cells in Graves' hyperthyroidism and ophthalmopathy (dated by TCRdb to about 2019). Study-level background: Peripheral blood was sampled at the time of initial diagnosis, prior to any treatment. To identify distinguishing TCR V-J signatures, a discovery cohort of about 100 patients was used, comprising 43 with Graves' ophthalmopathy and 57 with stable Graves' hyperthyroidism. Prospective prediction of ophthalmopathy was tested in an independent validation cohort of some 20 hyperthyroidism patients and roughly 16 patients who later progressed to ophthalmopathy. The 80 to 100 discovery patients were randomly divided into training and test sets at a 7:3 ratio. Thyroid tissue and blood T-cell repertoires from six or seven Graves' hyperthyroidism patients were also compared in the study. After blood sampling, hyperthyroidism patients were treated with methimazole at a starting dose of 30 mg daily, and ophthalmopathy patients were treated with high-dose intravenous methylprednisolone. The paper reports TCR Vbeta CDR3 sequencing of more than 120 peripheral blood samples: around 45 ophthalmopathy, over 70 hyperthyroidism and approximately 17 progressor patients.

Here is what the overall study found, with its caveats: Most expanded thyroid clonotypes (frequency above 0.001) were also detected in blood, suggesting blood repertoires may reflect thyroid immune responses. In cross-validation, a model built on a 13 V-J signature told ophthalmopathy apart from stable hyperthyroidism with less than 90% sensitivity and 81% to 82% specificity, and in testing the same model reached 80%/75%. No statistical method was used to set the sample size in advance, and investigators knew the group allocation. In validation, the model predicted progression to ophthalmopathy a median of about 6.8 months before onset, with over 55% sensitivity and roughly 72% specificity.

The TCR beta CDR3 regions were amplified from RNA transcripts. The first round of RT-PCR for the TCR CDR3 was performed with the HTBI primer set and the Qiagen OneStep RT-PCR kit. A second multiplex PCR round built the libraries, followed by size selection and purification. Paired-end sequencing of the libraries was performed with 100 bp reads on an Illumina HiSeq2000. Processing in the source paper ran as follows. SOAPnuke was used to process the raw data, removing reads that contained adapters or uncalled bases, had a mean Phred below 15, or lacked an exact match to the constant primer or identifier. COPE v1.2.5 was used to merge high-quality paired reads, and clonotypes were defined as unique nucleotide sequences. MiTCR v1.1 was used to align the clonotypes against IMGT TRBV, TRBD and TRBJ reference segments. Only V-J combinations with frequency above 0.0001, covering 99% to 99.2% of repertoires, were analysed. A TCS score was defined as the ratio between F50 (clonal expansion) and ExV (chaos), using BLOSUM62-based TCRdist between CDR3 peptides within each V-J. Welch's t-statistics and random forest reduced several hundred V-J features to 10 to 15, which were used in a naive Bayes classifier (R e1071). The public reads were reprocessed in TCRdb via fastp at Q25 and MiXCR, keeping in-frame beta chains. One record per CDR3 amino acid sequence lists the most common genes and DNA. Here the V and J calls rest on TCRdb's processing, not on the authors' analysis. The table for this sample lists around 400,000 distinct CDR3 sequences; nearly 15% of them were counted only once. Approximately 19% of the sample is in the top ten clones.

Cut back by 6 bases and 7 bases, the V and J ends lie 16 bases apart. The CDR3 sequence holds 13 residues, the cysteine and phenylalanine included. Only CDR3 DNA is held: 39 bases, read in frame from base 1. Per the germline V gene, ENHRY is the CDR1 and SYGVKD is the CDR2. Ophthalmopathy patients had moderately to severely active disease, with a Clinical Activity Score of 3 or more, a NOSPECS grade of 4 or more, and a disease duration of less than 3 months. Patients with uncontrolled infections, other autoimmune diseases, pregnancy or lactation were excluded. Diagnoses relied on clinical symptoms, serum thyroxine and TRAb, thyroid ultrasound and orbital computed tomography. PBMCs were isolated from 7.5 to 10 ml of fresh peripheral blood by Ficoll-Paque density gradient centrifugation. Trizol reagent was used to extract total RNA, and RNA quality was then checked on an Agilent 2100 Bioanalyzer. A word on this clonotype: Its binding antigen is unknown. Base qualities were left out, and no much larger clone turns up one base away.

The specimen was blood. The clonotype was recovered from a woman aged 60-70 years with Graves' ophthalmopathy. The chain was built from TRBV10-3 and TRBJ2-7, with the identity of the D gene unclear. The CDR3: CAIRTQSTWEQYF. The nucleotide sequence is TGTGCCATCAGGACACAGAGTACGTGGGAGCAGTACTTC.